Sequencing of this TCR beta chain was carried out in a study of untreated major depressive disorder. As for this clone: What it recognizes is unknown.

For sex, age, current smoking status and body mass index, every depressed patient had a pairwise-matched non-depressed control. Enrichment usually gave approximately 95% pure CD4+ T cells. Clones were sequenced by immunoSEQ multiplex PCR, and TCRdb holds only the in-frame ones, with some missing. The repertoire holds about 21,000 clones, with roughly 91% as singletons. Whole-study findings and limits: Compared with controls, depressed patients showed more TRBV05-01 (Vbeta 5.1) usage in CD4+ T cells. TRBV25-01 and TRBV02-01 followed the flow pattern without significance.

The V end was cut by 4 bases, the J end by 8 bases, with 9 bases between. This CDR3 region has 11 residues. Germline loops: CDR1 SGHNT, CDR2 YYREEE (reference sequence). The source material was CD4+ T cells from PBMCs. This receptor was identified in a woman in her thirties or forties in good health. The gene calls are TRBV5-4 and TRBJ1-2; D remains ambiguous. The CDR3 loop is CASSQEEGYTF. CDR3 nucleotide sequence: TGTGCCAGCAGCCAGGAAGAAGGCTACACCTTC.